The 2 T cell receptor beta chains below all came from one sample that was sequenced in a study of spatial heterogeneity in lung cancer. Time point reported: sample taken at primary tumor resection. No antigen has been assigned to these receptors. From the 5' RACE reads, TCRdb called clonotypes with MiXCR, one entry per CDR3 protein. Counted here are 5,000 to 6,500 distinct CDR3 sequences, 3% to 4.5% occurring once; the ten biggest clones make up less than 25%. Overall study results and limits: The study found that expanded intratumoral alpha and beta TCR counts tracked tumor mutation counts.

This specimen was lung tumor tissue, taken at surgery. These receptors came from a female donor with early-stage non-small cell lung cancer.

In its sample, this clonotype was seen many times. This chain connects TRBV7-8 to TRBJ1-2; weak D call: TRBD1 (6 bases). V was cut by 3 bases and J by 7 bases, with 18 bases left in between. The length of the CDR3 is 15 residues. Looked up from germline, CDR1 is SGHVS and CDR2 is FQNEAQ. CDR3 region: CASSFRAGVRSGYTF. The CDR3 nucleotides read TGTGCCAGCAGCTTCCGGGCAGGGGTTCGATCTGGCTACACCTTC.

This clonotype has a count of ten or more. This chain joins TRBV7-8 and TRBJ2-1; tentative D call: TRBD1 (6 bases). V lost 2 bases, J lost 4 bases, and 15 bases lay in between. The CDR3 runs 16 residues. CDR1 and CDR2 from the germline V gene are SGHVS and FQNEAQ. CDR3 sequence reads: CASSLRGHPGYNEQFF. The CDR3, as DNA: TGTGCCAGCAGCTTAAGGGGACATCCAGGATACAATGAGCAGTTCTTC.